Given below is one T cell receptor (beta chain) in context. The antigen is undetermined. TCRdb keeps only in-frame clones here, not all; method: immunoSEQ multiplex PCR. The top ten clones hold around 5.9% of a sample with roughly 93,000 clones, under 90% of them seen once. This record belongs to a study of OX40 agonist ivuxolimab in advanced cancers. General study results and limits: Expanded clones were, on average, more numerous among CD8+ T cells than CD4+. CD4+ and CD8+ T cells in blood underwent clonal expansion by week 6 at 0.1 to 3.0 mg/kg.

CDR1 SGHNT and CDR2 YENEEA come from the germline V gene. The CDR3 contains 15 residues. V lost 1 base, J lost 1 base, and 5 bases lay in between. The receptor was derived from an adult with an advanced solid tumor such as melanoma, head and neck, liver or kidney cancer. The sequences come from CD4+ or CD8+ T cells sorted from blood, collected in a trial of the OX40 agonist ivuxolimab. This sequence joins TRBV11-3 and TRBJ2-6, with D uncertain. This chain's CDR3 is CASSLGVSGANVLTF. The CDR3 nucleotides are TGTGCCAGCAGCTTAGGGGTATCTGGGGCCAACGTCCTGACTTTC.